A single sample gave rise to the 30 T cell receptor beta chains below, sequenced in a study of T cell responses to AZD1222 COVID-19 vaccine. Clones were sequenced by immunoSEQ multiplex PCR, and TCRdb holds only the in-frame ones, with some missing. The repertoire consists of about 55,000 clones, with about 90% occurring once and the leading ten covering less than 2%. Here the sequenced sample was peripheral blood, taken on day 0 of AZD1222 vaccination. The receptors here all came from an adult in good health.

The chain combines TRBV3-1 (or the pseudogene TRBV3-2) with TRBJ1-1; D not certain. The V and J ends lost 5 bases and 0 bases respectively, with 10 bases between them. The CDR3 contains 14 residues. CDR1 and CDR2 (germline): LGHDT, YNNKEL (reference sequence). The CDR3 sequence: CASSATGMNTEAFF. CDR3 coding DNA: TGTGCCAGCAGCGCTACGGGGATGAACACTGAAGCTTTCTTT.

The chain uses TRBV28 and TRBJ2-1; the D gene is possibly TRBD1 (6 bases). V lost 7 bases, J lost 4 bases, and 17 bases lay in between. Germline values: CDR1 MDHEN, CDR2 SYDVKM. This CDR3 comprises 15 residues. The CDR3 sequence is CASTSRGVWYNEQFF. The DNA for the CDR3 is TGTGCCAGCACTTCCAGGGGCGTTTGGTACAATGAGCAGTTCTTC. Filled out from reference TRBV28 and TRBJ2-1, the complete variable domain reads DVKVTQSSRYLVKRTGEKVFLECVQDMDHENMFWYRQDPGLGLRLIYFSYDVKMKEKGDIPEGYSVSREKKERFSLILESASTNQTSMYLCASTSRGVWYNEQFFGPGTRLTVL.

For the CDR3, the DNA is TGTGCCTGGAGTGCATCCCAGCTCGGTGAGCAGTTCTTC. Translating gives CAWSASQLGEQFF. This chain links TRBV30 with TRBJ2-1; D unclear. Deletions cut 1 base from V and 9 bases from J, with 13 bases between. The CDR3 sequence is 13 residues long. Germline V gene lookup returns CDR1 GTSNPN and CDR2 SVGIG (reference sequence).

The gene calls are TRBV6-5 and TRBJ1-1, with D hard to call. Germline CDR1 reads MNHEY; CDR2 reads SVGAGI. The CDR3 runs 12 residues. V lost 4 bases and J 4 bases, leaving 7 bases between the germline ends. CDR3 bases: TGTGCCAGCAGTTTCATGGGCACTGAAGCTTTCTTT. The encoded protein is CASSFMGTEAFF.

V is TRBV30 and J is TRBJ1-1, with D uncertain. The CDR3 extends over 13 amino acids. V was trimmed by 0 bases and J by 5 bases, leaving 10 bases between them. Germline V lookup: CDR1 GTSNPN, CDR2 SVGIG (reference sequence). The CDR3 reads CAWSVPPGTEAFF. In nucleotides, the CDR3 is TGTGCCTGGAGTGTGCCCCCGGGGACTGAAGCTTTCTTT.

Concerning this clone itself: The germline gene is not matched at one end of the junction; a read error may be the cause. V is TRBV6-1 and J is TRBJ2-7; TRBD1 or TRBD2 may be the D gene (5 bases each). The germline gives CDR1 MNHNS, CDR2 SASEGT. The CDR3 runs 15 residues. The chain's CDR3 is CASREGTYAVYEQYF. In DNA form, the CDR3 reads TGTGCCAGCAGAGAAGGGACGTATGCGGTCTACGAGCAGTACTTC.

This clone was recorded only once. V usage is TRBV3-1 (or the pseudogene TRBV3-2) and J usage is TRBJ1-1, with D unclear. V was pared by 0 bases and J by 10 bases, with 9 bases between. This CDR3 has 12 residues. From germline, CDR1 is LGHDT and CDR2 YNNKEL (reference sequence). CDR3 residues: CASSQDPGVAFF. CDR3 DNA sequence: TGTGCCAGCAGCCAAGATCCTGGGGTAGCTTTCTTT.

The chain recombines TRBV6-6 with TRBJ1-5; D is perhaps TRBD1 (6 bases). Germline CDR1 is MNHNY and CDR2 is SVGAGI (reference sequence). The CDR3 is made up of 14 amino acids. V dropped 9 bases and J dropped 3 bases, with 15 bases sitting between them. The CDR3 protein is CASSDSNFNQPQHF. Here the CDR3 DNA reads TGTGCCAGTTCGGACAGCAATTTCAATCAGCCCCAGCATTTT.

V is TRBV6-6 and J is TRBJ1-2; 7 nucleotides agree with TRBD1. The CDR3 extends over 15 amino acids. V gave up 6 bases and J gave up 2 bases; unmatched junction bases: 9. Germline V gives CDR1 MNHNY, CDR2 SVGAGI (reference sequence). The CDR3 nucleotides are TGTGCCAGCAGACCCCAACAGGGGAACAACTATGGCTACACCTTC. Protein sequence: CASRPQQGNNYGYTF.

This chain links TRBV18 with TRBJ2-1; 8 bases align to TRBD2. CDR1 is KGHSH, CDR2 LQKENI, per germline. Germline trimming cut 3 bases from V and 8 bases from J; bases unmatched to any gene: 6. The CDR3 loop spans 14 amino acids. The CDR3 coding sequence is TGTGCCAGCTCACCTCCCGGGGGGGGCCATGAGCAGTTCTTC. This gives the protein CASSPPGGGHEQFF.

The rearrangement uses TRBV28 and TRBJ1-5, with a weak D call TRBD1 (6 bases). The CDR3 runs 14 residues. The V end was cut by 4 bases, the J end by 2 bases, with 9 bases between. Per germline, CDR1 MDHEN and CDR2 SYDVKM. The DNA of the CDR3 is TGTGCCAGCAGTTGGTCAGGGGGCAATCAGCCCCAGCATTTT. Protein: CASSWSGGNQPQHF. The entire variable domain, with the rest obtained from reference TRBV28 and TRBJ1-5, is as follows: DVKVTQSSRYLVKRTGEKVFLECVQDMDHENMFWYRQDPGLGLRLIYFSYDVKMKEKGDIPEGYSVSREKKERFSLILESASTNQTSMYLCASSWSGGNQPQHFGDGTRLSIL.

This chain connects TRBV29-1 to TRBJ2-3, with D perhaps matching TRBD2 (5 bases). V gave up 3 bases and J gave up 2 bases, with 12 bases separating them. Looked up from germline, CDR1 is SQVTM and CDR2 is ANQGSEA. CDR3 length equals 14 residues. The CDR3 nucleotides read TGCAGCGTTGACCGTAGCGCAGACACAGATACGCAGTATTTT. Protein product: CSVDRSADTDTQYF.

In this sample, this clone turned up a few times. V is TRBV15 and J is TRBJ1-5, with unresolved D. The germline V gene encodes CDR1 LNHNV and CDR2 YYDKDF (reference sequence). This CDR3 is 18 amino acids long. Trimming stripped 0 bases from V and 1 base from J, with 16 bases between. The CDR3: CATSRDRGWGMSNQPQHF. The CDR3 region has the DNA TGTGCCACCAGCAGAGATCGTGGTTGGGGAATGAGCAATCAGCCCCAGCATTTT.

The chain recombines TRBV6-6 with TRBJ1-4; 8 nucleotides match TRBD1. CDR1 MNHNY and CDR2 SVGAGI come from the germline V gene (reference sequence). With V trimmed by 7 bases and J by 8 bases, 9 bases remained unmatched. The CDR3 runs to 14 residues. The chain's CDR3 is CASTPGTGGEKLFF. Here the CDR3 DNA reads TGTGCCAGCACCCCCGGGACAGGCGGAGAAAAACTGTTTTTT.

This chain's CDR3 is CASRDGTGGREQYF. The CDR3 DNA reads TGTGCCAGTAGGGACGGGACAGGGGGCCGGGAGCAGTACTTC. The chain employs TRBV19 and TRBJ2-7, with 12 bases matching TRBD1. Per germline, CDR1 LNHDA and CDR2 SQIVND (reference sequence). V gave up 6 bases and J gave up 7 bases; unmatched junction bases: 7. The length of the CDR3 is 14 residues.

The chain recombines TRBV7-9 with TRBJ2-1; TRBD2 matches at 12 bases. There are 14 residues in the CDR3. V lost 5 bases, J lost 14 bases, and 10 bases stayed unmatched. Germline CDR1 reads SEHNR; CDR2 reads FQNEAQ (reference sequence). The DNA for the CDR3 is TGTGCCAGCAGCCCCGGACTAGCGGGAAGGACGGAGTTCTTC. This translates into CASSPGLAGRTEFF.

The chain couples TRBV19 to TRBJ1-5; TRBD1 might be the D (5 bases). Germline V gene sequence: CDR1 LNHDA, CDR2 SQIVND (reference sequence). V gave up 3 bases and J gave up 7 bases, with 13 bases separating them. This CDR3 has 14 residues. CDR3 DNA sequence: TGTGCCAGTAGTATCTTAGGCGGGGGACAGCCCCAGCATTTT. It yields the protein CASSILGGGQPQHF. Supplemented by reference TRBV19 and TRBJ1-5, the full variable domain reads DGGITQSPKYLFRKEGQNVTLSCEQNLNHDAMYWYRQDPGQGLRLIYYSQIVNDFQKGDIAEGYSVSREKKESFPLTVTSAQKNPTAFYLCASSILGGGQPQHFGDGTRLSIL.

The sample holds one count of this clone. The chain carries TRBV19 and TRBJ2-5; TRBD2 aligns across 11 bases. This CDR3 is 16 amino acids long. Trimming removed 4 bases from V and 2 bases from J; junction bases left unmatched: 6. Germline CDR1 reads LNHDA; CDR2 reads SQIVND (reference sequence). This CDR3 reads CASSKAGTSGQETQYF. The CDR3 DNA reads as TGTGCCAGTAGTAAGGCGGGGACTAGCGGACAAGAGACCCAGTACTTC. The complete variable domain, with remaining parts taken from reference TRBV19 and TRBJ2-5, reads DGGITQSPKYLFRKEGQNVTLSCEQNLNHDAMYWYRQDPGQGLRLIYYSQIVNDFQKGDIAEGYSVSREKKESFPLTVTSAQKNPTAFYLCASSKAGTSGQETQYFGPGTRLLVL.

The chain joins TRBV5-1 to TRBJ1-5; no reliable D call. The CDR3 is 15 amino acids. V was cut by 0 bases and J by 0 bases, with 7 bases left in between. Germline CDR1 SGHRS, CDR2 YFSETQ. The CDR3 is CASSLDSNSNQPQHF. CDR3 in DNA: TGCGCCAGCAGCTTGGACAGTAATAGCAATCAGCCCCAGCATTTT.

This chain links TRBV6-5 with TRBJ2-5; TRBD2 might be the D (6 bases). This CDR3 contains 15 residues. Germline CDR1 and CDR2: MNHEY and SVGAGI. Trimming cost V 6 bases and J 3 bases, with 17 bases left between them. In DNA, the CDR3 is TGTGCCAGCAGCCAACCCCGGGGGTCCGAAGAGACCCAGTACTTC. Amino acids: CASSQPRGSEETQYF.

This rearrangement joins TRBV15 to TRBJ2-2, with D perhaps TRBD2 (5 bases). This CDR3 region has 13 residues. CDR1 is LNHNV and CDR2 is YYDKDF in the germline V gene (reference sequence). The ends were cut back, 6 bases at V and 5 bases at J, with 10 bases in the middle. CDR3 DNA sequence: TGTGCCACCAGTCCCCGAGGGACCGGGGAGCTGTTTTTT. The encoded protein is CATSPRGTGELFF.

CDR3 region: CASSLSQVTYEQYF. CDR3 in DNA: TGTGCCAGCAGCTTAAGCCAGGTAACCTACGAGCAGTACTTC. The V and J genes are TRBV7-9 and TRBJ2-7; no firm D call. Germline V lookup: CDR1 SEHNR, CDR2 FQNEAQ (reference sequence). The CDR3 length is 14 residues. V lost 2 bases and J lost 2, with 10 bases in between.

This clone was seen a single time. This chain links TRBV6-1 with TRBJ2-1, with TRBD1 matching 7 bases. The CDR3 extends over 14 amino acids. Germline V gives CDR1 MNHNS, CDR2 SASEGT. The trim removed 1 base at V and 12 bases at J, leaving 9 bases unmatched. CDR3 region: CASSEGYRGDGQFF. The CDR3 DNA follows: TGTGCCAGCAGTGAAGGTTACAGGGGAGACGGGCAGTTCTTC.

This chain joins TRBV6-6 and TRBJ2-5; D might be TRBD1 (6 bases). The CDR3 spans 15 residues. V shed 0 bases and J shed 4 bases, with 12 bases lying between them. Germline V gives CDR1 MNHNY, CDR2 SVGAGI (reference sequence). The DNA of the CDR3 is TGTGCCAGCAGTTACTCGTTGGGACAAGTAGAGACCCAGTACTTC. Its translation is CASSYSLGQVETQYF.

The V and J genes are TRBV7-2 and TRBJ2-7; 11 bases align to TRBD2. Unmatched junction bases numbered 5, after V lost 3 bases and J lost 4 bases. Germline V gene sequence: CDR1 SGHTA, CDR2 FQGNSA. The CDR3 is made up of 15 amino acids. CDR3 in DNA: TGTGCCAGCAGCTTTGGGACTAGCGGAGTTTACGAGCAGTACTTC. It specifies CASSFGTSGVYEQYF.

The genes are TRBV2 and TRBJ2-1, with D maybe TRBD1 (5 bases). In germline, CDR1 is SNHLY, CDR2 FYNNEI. The ends were cut back, 7 bases at V and 0 bases at J, with 16 bases in the middle. This CDR3 contains 16 residues. The CDR3 here is CASTWGGASSYNEQFF. The CDR3 nucleotides are TGTGCCAGCACCTGGGGTGGGGCCAGCTCCTACAATGAGCAGTTCTTC.

The gene calls are TRBV12-5 and TRBJ2-1; 14 nucleotides line up with TRBD2. The germline V gene has CDR1 LGHNT and CDR2 FRNRAP. Trimming removed 5 bases from V and 16 bases from J; junction bases left unmatched: 7. The CDR3 loop spans 13 amino acids. The CDR3 here is CASGQGLAGARFF. The CDR3 DNA is TGTGCTAGTGGTCAGGGACTAGCGGGAGCCCGTTTCTTC.

This chain links TRBV2 with TRBJ2-7; D remains unclear. Germline V gene sequence: CDR1 SNHLY, CDR2 FYNNEI. This CDR3 is built from 12 residues. Trimming took off 10 bases at V and 4 bases at J, with 14 bases between the two ends. The CDR3 loop reads CATRGYQYEQYF. The CDR3 region has the DNA TGTGCCACCCGTGGCTACCAATACGAGCAGTACTTC.

The rearrangement uses TRBV7-2 and TRBJ2-1; D is possibly TRBD2 (6 bases). This CDR3 region has 12 residues. Trimming shortened V by 3 bases and J by 9 bases, and 9 bases separated the two germline ends. Germline CDR1 and CDR2: SGHTA and FQGNSA. The DNA for the CDR3 is TGTGCCAGCAGCTTCGGGAGACTTGAGCAGTTCTTC. Protein sequence: CASSFGRLEQFF.

V and J are TRBV5-4 and TRBJ2-5; D call uncertain. V shed 0 bases and J shed 2 bases, with 11 bases lying between them. CDR3 length: 15 residues. Germline assignment: CDR1 SGHNT and CDR2 YYREEE (reference sequence). CDR3 coding DNA: TGTGCCAGCAGCTTGGCCGTTGCGGCTCAAGAGACCCAGTACTTC. Residues: CASSLAVAAQETQYF.